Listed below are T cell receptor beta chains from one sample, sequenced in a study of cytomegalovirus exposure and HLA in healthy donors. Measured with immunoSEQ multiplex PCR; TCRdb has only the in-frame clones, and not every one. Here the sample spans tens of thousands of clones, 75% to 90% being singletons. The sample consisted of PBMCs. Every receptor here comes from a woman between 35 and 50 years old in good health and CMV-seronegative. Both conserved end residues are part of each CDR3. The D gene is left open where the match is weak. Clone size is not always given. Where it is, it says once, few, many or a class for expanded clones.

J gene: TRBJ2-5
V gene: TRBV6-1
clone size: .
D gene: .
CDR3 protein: CASSEVLGRETQYF
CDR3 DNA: TGTGCCAGCAGTGAAGTATTAGGGAGAGAGACCCAGTACTTC

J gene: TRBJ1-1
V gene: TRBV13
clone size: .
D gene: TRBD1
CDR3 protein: CASSHGQGVNTEAFF
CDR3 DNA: TGTGCCAGCAGCCACGGACAGGGGGTGAACACTGAAGCTTTCTTT

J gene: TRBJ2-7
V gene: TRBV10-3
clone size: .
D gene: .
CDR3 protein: CAISESRSYEQYF
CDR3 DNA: TGTGCCATCAGTGAGTCGAGGTCATACGAGCAGTACTTC

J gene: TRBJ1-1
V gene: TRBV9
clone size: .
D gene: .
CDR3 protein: CASSVEGEYTEAFF
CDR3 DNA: TGTGCCAGCAGCGTAGAGGGAGAGTACACTGAAGCTTTCTTT

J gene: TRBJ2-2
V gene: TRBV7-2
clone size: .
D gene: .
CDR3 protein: CASSLGLLNTGELFF
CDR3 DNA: TGTGCCAGCAGCCTTGGACTCTTGAACACCGGGGAGCTGTTTTTT

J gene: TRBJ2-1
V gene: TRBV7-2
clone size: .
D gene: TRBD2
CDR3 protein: CASSLGLAGGFSEQFF
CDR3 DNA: TGTGCCAGCAGCCTGGGACTAGCGGGAGGTTTTAGTGAGCAGTTCTTC

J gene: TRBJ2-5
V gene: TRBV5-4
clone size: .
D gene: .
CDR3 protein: CASTRDIGETQYF
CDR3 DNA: TGTGCCAGCACCAGGGACATCGGGGAGACCCAGTACTTC

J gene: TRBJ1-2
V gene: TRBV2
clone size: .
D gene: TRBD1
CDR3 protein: CASRDAGGHGYTF
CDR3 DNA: TGTGCCAGCAGGGACGCAGGGGGGCATGGCTACACCTTC

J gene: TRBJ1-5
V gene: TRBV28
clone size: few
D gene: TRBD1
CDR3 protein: CASSLDRGLRPQHF
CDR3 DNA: TGTGCCAGCAGTTTGGACAGGGGTTTGAGGCCCCAGCATTTT

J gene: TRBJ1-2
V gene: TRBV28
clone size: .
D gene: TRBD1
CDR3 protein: CASSSQGAYGYGYTF
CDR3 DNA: TGTGCCAGCAGTTCACAGGGGGCGTATGGCTATGGCTACACCTTC

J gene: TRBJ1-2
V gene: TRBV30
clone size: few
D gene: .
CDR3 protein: CAWSHDIGGYGYTF
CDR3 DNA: TGTGCCTGGAGTCACGACATTGGAGGATATGGCTACACCTTC

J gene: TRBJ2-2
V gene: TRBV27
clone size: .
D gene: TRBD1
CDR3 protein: CASRPGGPGELFF
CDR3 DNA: TGTGCCAGCAGGCCAGGGGGCCCCGGGGAGCTGTTTTTT

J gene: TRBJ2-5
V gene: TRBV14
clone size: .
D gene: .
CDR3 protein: CASSHLERRETQYF
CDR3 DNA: TGTGCCAGCAGCCATCTAGAGAGGCGTGAGACCCAGTACTTC

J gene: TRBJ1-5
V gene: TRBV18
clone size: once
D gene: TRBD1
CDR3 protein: CASSLQGKLNQPQHF
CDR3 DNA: TGTGCCAGCTCACTACAGGGGAAGTTAAATCAGCCCCAGCATTTT